The clone carrying this T cell receptor (beta chain) has a single count. Its antigen is still unknown. TCRdb keeps only in-frame clones here, not all; method: immunoSEQ multiplex PCR. This sample has tens of thousands of clones, with under 95% found just once. Trimming removed 2 bases at V and 10 bases at J, with 21 bases between. The CDR3 loop spans 17 amino acids. The germline gives CDR1 MDHEN, CDR2 SYDVKM. This sample stems from a study of T cell responses to AZD1222 COVID-19 vaccine. Findings and caveats of the study: Just 6 or 7 AZD1222 recipients were seropositive at baseline.

This sequence was found in an adult in good health. This sequence joins TRBV28 and TRBJ1-6; D possibly corresponds to TRBD1 (5 bases). This specimen consisted of peripheral blood, obtained on day 0 of AZD1222 vaccination. In DNA form, the CDR3 reads TGTGCCAGCAGTTTAAGGGGAACCGAAAATGGTGGATCACCCCTCCACTTT. This codes for CASSLRGTENGGSPLHF.